What follows are 14 T cell receptor beta chains derived from one specimen sequenced in a study of shared clonotypes between healthy human individuals. The method was immunoSEQ multiplex PCR; TCRdb's version includes in-frame clones alone and lacks a portion of them. Here the sample spans about 1.5 million clones, 96% being singletons. Sequenced material: naive CD4+ T cells sorted from blood. This sample's subset: CD45RA+ positively selected. The receptors stem from a man aged 25-45 years in good health.

This clone has only a few counts. The chain is built from TRBV10-1 and TRBJ2-7; a weak D match, TRBD2 (5 bases). Germline values: CDR1 WNHNN, CDR2 SYGVQD (reference sequence). Trimming stripped 8 bases from V and 0 bases from J, with 14 bases between. This CDR3 is 14 amino acids long. CDR3 in amino acids: CASAQQRGSYEQYF. The CDR3 nucleotides read TGCGCCAGCGCCCAGCAACGGGGCTCCTACGAGCAGTACTTC.

This chain joins TRBV15 and TRBJ2-1, with a possible D match to TRBD1 (6 bases). In germline, CDR1 is LNHNV, CDR2 YYDKDF (reference sequence). CDR3 size: 13 residues. Trimming stripped 3 bases from V and 5 bases from J, with 8 bases between. Written as DNA, the CDR3 is TGTGCCACCAGCAGGGACAGACACAATGAGCAGTTCTTC. This codes for CATSRDRHNEQFF.

On this clone itself: The sample has other DNA sequences that encode this CDR3 too. The CDR3 reads CASSPGTVYEQYF. CDR3 DNA sequence: TGTGCCAGTAGTCCCGGGACCGTCTACGAGCAGTACTTC. V usage is TRBV19 and J usage is TRBJ2-7; D is possibly TRBD1 or TRBD2 (5 bases each). CDR1 is LNHDA and CDR2 is SQIVND in the germline V gene (reference sequence). Trimming took 5 bases from V and 3 from J, leaving 11 bases between them. The CDR3 extends over 13 amino acids. Filled out from reference TRBV19 and TRBJ2-7, the complete variable domain reads DGGITQSPKYLFRKEGQNVTLSCEQNLNHDAMYWYRQDPGQGLRLIYYSQIVNDFQKGDIAEGYSVSREKKESFPLTVTSAQKNPTAFYLCASSPGTVYEQYFGPGTRLTVT.

The chain is built from TRBV25-1 and TRBJ1-3; no clear D gene. Germline CDR1 and CDR2: MGHDK and SYGVNS. This CDR3 is 11 amino acids long. The germline V and J ends were trimmed by 6 bases and 2 bases, with 2 bases remaining between them. CDR3: CASSTGNTIYF. In DNA, the CDR3 is TGTGCCAGCAGCACTGGAAACACCATATATTTT. Variable domain in full (rest from reference TRBV25-1 and TRBJ1-3): EADIYQTPRYLVIGTGKKITLECSQTMGHDKMYWYQQDPGMELHLIHYSYGVNSTEKGDLSSESTVSRIRTEHFPLTLESARPSHTSQYLCASSTGNTIYFGEGSWLTVV.

This clone was observed a single time. The chain recombines TRBV2 with TRBJ2-7, with D possibly TRBD2 on 6 matching bases. V lost 4 bases, J lost 2 bases, and 12 bases lay in between. Per germline, CDR1 SNHLY and CDR2 FYNNEI. CDR3 size: 14 residues. The CDR3 protein is CASSGRGKPYEQYF. CDR3 sequence (DNA): TGTGCCAGCAGTGGGCGGGGCAAGCCCTACGAGCAGTACTTC. The variable domain in full, completed from reference TRBV2 and TRBJ2-7, reads EPEVTQTPSHQVTQMGQEVILRCVPISNHLYFYWYRQILGQKVEFLVSFYNNEISEKSEIFDDQFSVERPDGSNFTLKIRSTKLEDSAMYFCASSGRGKPYEQYFGPGTRLTVT.

The V call is TRBV10-3, the J call TRBJ2-2, with 9 bases lining up with TRBD1. The J segment lost 4 bases and the V segment lost 6 bases, leaving 6 bases of the junction unmatched. The CDR3 is 15 amino acids. Looked up from germline, CDR1 is ENHRY and CDR2 is SYGVKD. This CDR3 reads CAIRGQGLATGELFF. The CDR3 nucleotides read TGTGCCATCAGGGGACAGGGATTGGCCACCGGGGAGCTGTTTTTT.

This chain links TRBV18 with TRBJ1-1; D uncertain. CDR1 KGHSH and CDR2 LQKENI come from the germline V gene. V lost 3 bases and J lost 6, with 14 bases in between. The CDR3 contains 14 residues. DNA of the CDR3: TGTGCCAGCTCACCGGCAACCGATGTCGCTGAAGCTTTCTTT. Protein: CASSPATDVAEAFF.

This chain connects TRBV28 to TRBJ1-1; D gene uncertain. This CDR3 has 13 amino acids. Trimming left V 6 bases short and J 1 base short, with 9 bases between. Germline assignment: CDR1 MDHEN and CDR2 SYDVKM. This chain's CDR3 is CASSQAPNTEAFF. In DNA form, the CDR3 reads TGTGCCAGCAGCCAAGCCCCGAACACTGAAGCTTTCTTT.

J is TRBJ2-7 and V is TRBV15, with a tentative D call TRBD1 (5 bases). CDR1 and CDR2 (germline): LNHNV, YYDKDF (reference sequence). CDR3 size: 17 residues. The germline V and J ends were trimmed by 0 bases and 0 bases, with 15 bases remaining between them. The CDR3 sequence is CATSRDPHGRASYEQYF. The CDR3 DNA is TGTGCCACCAGCAGAGACCCCCATGGCAGGGCCTCCTACGAGCAGTACTTC.

J is TRBJ2-5 and V is TRBV28; TRBD2 aligns across 10 bases. Losses at the gene ends were 5 bases for V and 5 bases for J; bases not matched to a gene: 8. CDR3 size: 15 residues. The germline gives CDR1 MDHEN, CDR2 SYDVKM. CDR3 amino acids: CASSRAGGPGETQYF. DNA for the CDR3: TGTGCCAGCAGTAGAGCGGGAGGGCCCGGGGAGACCCAGTACTTC. The variable domain in full, completed from reference TRBV28 and TRBJ2-5, reads DVKVTQSSRYLVKRTGEKVFLECVQDMDHENMFWYRQDPGLGLRLIYFSYDVKMKEKGDIPEGYSVSREKKERFSLILESASTNQTSMYLCASSRAGGPGETQYFGPGTRLLVL.

The chain links TRBV7-2 to TRBJ1-1; D gene unclear. CDR3 size: 14 residues. Germline-derived CDR1 and CDR2 are SGHTA and FQGNSA. The V end was cut by 5 bases, the J end by 1 base, with 11 bases between. The CDR3 spells CASSPVGWNTEAFF. The CDR3 coding sequence is TGTGCCAGCAGCCCAGTGGGGTGGAACACTGAAGCTTTCTTT.

Remarks on this clone: Other DNA sequences in this specimen translate into the identical CDR3. This sequence joins TRBV5-4 and TRBJ2-1; 14 positions match TRBD2. CDR1 and CDR2 (germline): SGHNT, YYREEE (reference sequence). CDR3 length: 17 residues. V dropped 4 bases and J dropped 0; count of bases not matched to a gene: 3. The DNA of the CDR3 is TGTGCCAGCAGCCTCGGGACTAGCGGGAGCTCCTACAATGAGCAGTTCTTC. Its translation: CASSLGTSGSSYNEQFF.

Comment on this clone: A read error may produce the germline difference seen at one junction end. This chain connects TRBV10-3 to TRBJ1-1, with D tentatively TRBD1 (6 bases). The CDR3 extends over 14 amino acids. Germline V CDR1 and CDR2: ENHRY, SYGVKD. The CDR3 region is CAINERGEQAEAFF. DNA of the CDR3: TGTGCCATCAATGAGAGGGGGGAACAAGCTGAAGCTTTCTTT.

The V and J genes are TRBV28 and TRBJ2-1; the D gene is possibly TRBD2 (6 bases). This CDR3 comprises 15 residues. Deletions cut 7 bases from V and 0 bases from J, with 13 bases between. The germline CDR1 and CDR2 sequences are MDHEN and SYDVKM. CDR3 amino acids: CASNRDSTSYNEQFF. CDR3 coding DNA: TGTGCCAGCAACCGGGACTCGACCTCCTACAATGAGCAGTTCTTC.